This note documents a single TCR beta chain sequence. The target antigen is unknown. V was clipped by 5 bases and J by 4 bases; unmatched bases: 7. The CDR3 totals 15 residues. In germline, CDR1 is LNHDA, CDR2 SQIVND (reference sequence). Primers: 60 Vbeta forward and 13 Jbeta reverse. Clones were read by immunoSEQ multiplex PCR, and TCRdb kept only the in-frame ones, dropping some. The data hold around 150,000 clones, with roughly 85% observed a single time. This sample is part of a study of cytomegalovirus exposure and HLA in healthy donors. Study-level points and caveats: Later analysis found that TCR beta chains associated with HLA were more clonally expanded than other, equally common chains. In vitro confirmation showed three CMV-associated chains to be CMV antigen specific. Cytomegalovirus status, reportedly, was diagnosed with high specificity and sensitivity by the classifier. The authors later found TCR association rates varying by HLA locus, with DRB1 most and HLA-C fewest.

J is TRBJ1-4 and V is TRBV19; TRBD1 matches 7 bases. The specimen was PBMCs. The clonotype originates from a man aged 50 to 60 in good health and CMV-seropositive. CDR3 loop: CASSPTGTVNEKLFF. The CDR3 nucleotides are TGTGCCAGTAGTCCTACCGGGACAGTTAATGAAAAACTGTTTTTT.